A single sample is the source of the 25 T cell receptor beta chains below, sequenced in a study of CD8 T cells in Susac syndrome. RNA, at about 0.45 to 1 ug, was reverse transcribed with random hexamers. TCRdb used MiXCR to reprocess the immunoSEQ multiplex PCR reads, holding one entry per CDR3 protein. The table shows 95,000 to 150,000 distinct CDR3 sequences, with just under 95% occurring only once. The sequencing sample was made of CD8+ T cells from PBMCs. The receptors stem from a human donor with Susac syndrome.

V usage is TRBV7-9 and J usage is TRBJ2-2; D possibly corresponds to TRBD2 (6 bases). Germline lookup yields CDR1 SEHNR and CDR2 FQNEAQ (reference sequence). The V gene lost 1 base and the J gene lost 0 bases, with 18 bases spanning the gap. The CDR3 totals 19 residues. The CDR3 is CASSLVVVRESANTGELFF. The CDR3 nucleotides read TGTGCCAGCAGCTTAGTTGTGGTTCGGGAGTCCGCGAACACCGGGGAGCTGTTTTTT.

The chain has TRBV7-8 and TRBJ2-7, with D maybe TRBD1 (6 bases). The CDR3 runs to 14 residues. Germline V gene data show CDR1 as SGHVS and CDR2 as FQNEAQ. With 6 bases removed from V and 2 bases from J, the gap between germline ends came to 14 bases. The CDR3 DNA reads as TGTGCCAGCAGTAAACAGGGTACTCCCTACGAGCAGTACTTC. Protein sequence: CASSKQGTPYEQYF. Full variable domain (missing parts from reference TRBV7-8 and TRBJ2-7): GAGVSQSPRYKVAKRGQDVALRCDPISGHVSLFWYQQALGQGPEFLTYFQNEAQLDKSGLPSDRFFAERPEGSVSTLKIQRTQQEDSAVYLCASSKQGTPYEQYFGPGTRLTVT.

The rearrangement links TRBV5-1 to TRBJ2-7; D perhaps matches TRBD2 (7 bases). Trimming removed 4 bases at V and 0 bases at J, with 14 bases between. CDR1 SGHRS and CDR2 YFSETQ come from the germline V gene. The CDR3 covers 15 residues. The CDR3 DNA follows: TGCGCCAGCAGCCCCCTAGGGGGGGTCTCCTACGAGCAGTACTTC. Its translation: CASSPLGGVSYEQYF.

The chain combines TRBV7-9 with TRBJ1-5, with D hard to call. The CDR3 extends over 15 amino acids. V lost 5 bases to trimming and J lost 6 bases, with 17 bases between them. Germline V gives CDR1 SEHNR, CDR2 FQNEAQ (reference sequence). The CDR3 DNA sequence: TGTGCCAGCAGCCCCAGCGGGGTGGAGGGTCAGCCCCAGCATTTT. It yields the protein CASSPSGVEGQPQHF.

J is TRBJ2-5 and V is TRBV7-3, with 7 bases fitting TRBD1. The germline V gene has CDR1 SGHTA and CDR2 FQGTGA. With V trimmed by 6 bases and J by 2 bases, 9 bases remained unmatched. The CDR3 has 15 amino acids. CDR3 DNA: TGTGCCAGCAGGCCTACCGGGACAGCTCAAGAGACCCAGTACTTC. Translated, it gives CASRPTGTAQETQYF.

V and J are TRBV4-3 and TRBJ2-1; 7 bases line up with TRBD2. Germline V gives CDR1 LGHNA, CDR2 YSLEER. This CDR3 comprises 17 residues. With 3 bases clipped from V and 5 bases from J, the junction kept 13 bases outside the gene matches. Here the CDR3 DNA reads TGCGCCAGCAGCCAGGACCGCGGATTGGGAGGGGACAATGAGCAGTTCTTC. It yields the protein CASSQDRGLGGDNEQFF.

The V and J genes are TRBV27 and TRBJ2-4, with D possibly being TRBD1 (6 bases). Trimming shortened V by 5 bases and J by 6 bases, and 17 bases separated the two germline ends. The germline gives CDR1 MNHEY, CDR2 SMNVEV (reference sequence). The CDR3 is 15 amino acids. The CDR3 nucleotides read TGTGCCAGCAGTCCCCTGGGGACATCCCTAAACATTCAGTACTTC. The encoded protein is CASSPLGTSLNIQYF.

This chain uses TRBV20-1 with TRBJ2-3; the match to TRBD1 covers 8 bases. The V and J ends lost 8 bases and 4 bases, in that order; junction bases with no gene match: 14. Germline values: CDR1 DFQATT, CDR2 SNEGSKA (reference sequence). CDR3 length: 15 amino acids. The DNA for the CDR3 is TGCAGTCCTTTAATGAGCCAGGGGGCTTCAGATACGCAGTATTTT. It yields the protein CSPLMSQGASDTQYF.

V is TRBV9 and J is TRBJ2-3, with TRBD2 matching 7 bases. From germline, CDR1 is SGDLS and CDR2 YYNGEE. The CDR3 runs to 15 residues. J was trimmed by 3 bases and V by 1 base; bases with no gene match: 5. DNA for the CDR3: TGTGCCAGCAGCGTATTCGTCGGGGGGACAGATACGCAGTATTTT. It yields the protein CASSVFVGGTDTQYF.

This clonotype came up a few times. The chain has TRBV7-2 and TRBJ2-1; D remains unclear. Germline CDR1 is SGHTA and CDR2 is FQGNSA. V was clipped by 3 bases and J by 1 base, with 7 bases between them. The CDR3 length is 14 residues. The CDR3 sequence is CASSLDGSYNEQFF. The CDR3 coding sequence is TGTGCCAGCAGCTTGGATGGGTCCTACAATGAGCAGTTCTTC. The complete variable domain, with remaining parts taken from reference TRBV7-2 and TRBJ2-1, reads GAGVSQSPSNKVTEKGKDVELRCDPISGHTALYWYRQSLGQGLEFLIYFQGNSAPDKSGLPSDRFSAERTGGSVSTLTIQRTQQEDSAVYLCASSLDGSYNEQFFGPGTRLTVL.

This rearrangement joins TRBV29-1 to TRBJ1-1, with D perhaps matching TRBD1 (5 bases). Per germline, CDR1 SQVTM and CDR2 ANQGSEA. Trimming left V 6 bases short and J 3 bases short, with 14 bases between. The CDR3 has 13 amino acids. CDR3 in amino acids: CSVLTGGDTEAFF. CDR3 nucleotides: TGCAGCGTCCTAACAGGAGGGGACACTGAAGCTTTCTTT.

The chain combines TRBV24-1 with TRBJ2-1; D is undetermined. The CDR3 has 13 amino acids. The germline V gene has CDR1 KGHDR and CDR2 SFDVKD. V lost 3 bases and J lost 4, with 6 bases in between. The CDR3 nucleotides are TGTGCCACCAGTGATAGCCTTTACAATGAGCAGTTCTTC. This codes for CATSDSLYNEQFF.

The chain recombines TRBV9 with TRBJ2-2; D is unclear. Germline V CDR1 and CDR2: SGDLS, YYNGEE. The V gene lost 0 bases and the J gene lost 4 bases, with 7 bases spanning the gap. The CDR3 consists of 14 residues. CDR3 nucleotides: TGTGCCAGCAGCGTAGGTGGGGTCACCGGGGAGCTGTTTTTT. This encodes CASSVGGVTGELFF.

V is TRBV20-1 and J is TRBJ1-2, with 7 nucleotides matching TRBD1. V lost 0 bases to trimming and J lost 6 bases; unmatched junction nucleotides: 7. The CDR3 covers 14 residues. CDR1 and CDR2 from the germline V gene are DFQATT and SNEGSKA (reference sequence). In DNA form, the CDR3 reads TGCAGTGCTAGAGATGAAGGGGGCGACCATGGCTACACCTTC. This encodes CSARDEGGDHGYTF.

This sequence joins TRBV18 and TRBJ2-7; D is uncertain. With 2 bases removed from V and 3 bases from J, the gap between germline ends came to 11 bases. Germline lookup yields CDR1 KGHSH and CDR2 LQKENI. The CDR3 is 14 amino acids. The CDR3: CASSPAPRNYEQYF. Written as DNA, the CDR3 is TGTGCCAGCTCACCAGCTCCCCGAAACTACGAGCAGTACTTC.

This clonotype was picked up one time. The chain has TRBV5-6 and TRBJ1-1, with a weak D call TRBD1 (5 bases). With 1 base removed from V and 6 bases from J, the gap between germline ends came to 13 bases. Germline loops: CDR1 SGHDT, CDR2 YYEEEE. The CDR3 covers 14 residues. The CDR3 region has the DNA TGTGCCAGCAGCTTGTGGGGCGGGGGGTCTGAAGCTTTCTTT. Its translation: CASSLWGGGSEAFF. Combining the CDR3 with reference TRBV5-6 and TRBJ1-1 gives the whole variable domain DAGVTQSPTHLIKTRGQQVTLRCSPKSGHDTVSWYQQALGQGPQFIFQYYEEEERQRGNFPDRFSGHQFPNYSSELNVNALLLGDSALYLCASSLWGGGSEAFFGQGTRLTVV.

This chain joins TRBV7-8 and TRBJ2-5; 8 positions agree with TRBD1. The V segment lost 5 bases and the J segment 3 bases; nucleotides outside the gene matches: 11. This CDR3 is built from 16 residues. Germline lookup yields CDR1 SGHVS and CDR2 FQNEAQ. The CDR3 loop is CASSGRTGYKEETQYF. CDR3 sequence (DNA): TGTGCCAGCAGCGGGCGGACAGGGTATAAAGAAGAGACCCAGTACTTC.

This chain links TRBV29-1 with TRBJ2-1; D is ambiguous. The CDR3 covers 13 residues. Trimming removed 6 bases from V and 4 bases from J, with 13 bases in between. From germline, CDR1 is SQVTM and CDR2 ANQGSEA. This chain's CDR3 is CSVVPSYYNEQFF. CDR3 bases: TGCAGCGTCGTCCCCAGCTATTACAATGAGCAGTTCTTC.

This clonotype has only one observation. V and J are TRBV12-5 and TRBJ1-1; no firm D call. Trimming cost V 7 bases and J 2 bases, with 14 bases left between them. Germline V gene sequence: CDR1 LGHNT, CDR2 FRNRAP. This CDR3 is 14 amino acids long. CDR3 sequence reads: CASAIEGRNTEAFF. CDR3 DNA sequence: TGTGCTAGTGCCATCGAGGGCAGAAACACTGAAGCTTTCTTT. Full variable domain (outside the CDR3, taken from reference TRBV12-5 and TRBJ1-1): DARVTQTPRHKVTEMGQEVTMRCQPILGHNTVFWYRQTMMQGLELLAYFRNRAPLDDSGMPKDRFSAEMPDATLATLKIQPSEPRDSAVYFCASAIEGRNTEAFFGQGTRLTVV.

The genes are TRBV6-6 and TRBJ2-1; D unclear. V was trimmed by 2 bases and J by 4 bases, leaving 6 bases between them. This CDR3 is 13 amino acids long. Germline CDR1 and CDR2: MNHNY and SVGAGI (reference sequence). CDR3 nucleotide sequence: TGTGCCAGCAGTTACCCCGGATACAATGAGCAGTTCTTC. Its translation is CASSYPGYNEQFF.

V usage is TRBV12-3 or TRBV12-4 and J usage is TRBJ2-2, with TRBD2 matching over 8 bases. V was clipped by 6 bases and J by 1 base; unmatched bases: 4. The CDR3 sequence is 15 residues long. The chain's CDR3 is CASRIAGLNTGELFF. CDR3 DNA sequence: TGTGCCAGCAGGATAGCGGGGCTGAACACCGGGGAGCTGTTTTTT.

The chain carries TRBV24-1 and TRBJ1-1, with TRBD1 as a possible D gene (5 bases). Germline assignment: CDR1 KGHDR and CDR2 SFDVKD. CDR3 length equals 14 residues. With 9 bases removed from V and 4 bases from J, the gap between germline ends came to 17 bases. The CDR3 bases are TGTGCCACCTCTGCAGGGCATGGATTCACTGAAGCTTTCTTT. Protein product: CATSAGHGFTEAFF.

The gene calls are TRBV19 and TRBJ1-2; D uncertain. The CDR3 has 15 amino acids. Germline values: CDR1 LNHDA, CDR2 SQIVND (reference sequence). V was pared by 5 bases and J by 3 bases, with 16 bases between. As DNA, the CDR3 is TGTGCCAGTAGTCCTCCTTTGAGAAGCTACTATGGCTACACCTTC. Protein: CASSPPLRSYYGYTF.

The J gene is TRBJ2-7, the V gene TRBV12-3 or TRBV12-4; possible D gene TRBD2, 5 bases. The CDR3 is made up of 14 amino acids. Trimming stripped 6 bases from V and 1 base from J, with 13 bases between. The CDR3 sequence: CASSLYGVSYEQYF. The CDR3 DNA is TGTGCCAGCAGCCTCTACGGGGTATCCTACGAGCAGTACTTC.

The V gene is TRBV6-5, the J gene TRBJ1-2; D call uncertain. Deletions cut 0 bases from V and 2 bases from J, with 7 bases between. This CDR3 contains 14 residues. Per the germline V gene, CDR1 is MNHEY and CDR2 is SVGAGI. The CDR3 spells CASSYSITNYGYTF. In nucleotides, the CDR3 is TGTGCCAGCAGTTACTCGATTACAAACTATGGCTACACCTTC.